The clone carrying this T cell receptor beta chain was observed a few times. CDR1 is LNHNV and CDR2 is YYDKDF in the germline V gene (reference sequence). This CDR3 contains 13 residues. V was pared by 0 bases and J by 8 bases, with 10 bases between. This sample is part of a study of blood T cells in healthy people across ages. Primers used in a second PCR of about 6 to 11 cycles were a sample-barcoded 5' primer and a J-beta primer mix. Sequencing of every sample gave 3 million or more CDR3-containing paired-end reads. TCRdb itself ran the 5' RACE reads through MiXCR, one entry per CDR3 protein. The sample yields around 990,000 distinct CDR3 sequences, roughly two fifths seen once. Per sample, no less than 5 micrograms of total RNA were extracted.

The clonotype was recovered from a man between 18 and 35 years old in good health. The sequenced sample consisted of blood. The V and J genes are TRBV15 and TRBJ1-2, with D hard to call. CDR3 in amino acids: CATSRDSLGGYTF. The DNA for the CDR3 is TGTGCCACCAGCAGAGATTCTCTTGGCGGCTACACCTTC.